The present T cell receptor (beta chain) was sequenced within a study of identical twins. Broader study findings: It was cross-sectional statistical analysis, not following the same donors, that the conclusions relied on. Models underestimated TCR alpha sharing (out-of-frame) in monozygotic twins. Fewer insertions were carried by abundant cord blood beta clonotypes, but none was seen in memory repertoires.

TCRdb independently ran MiXCR on the 5' RACE reads; one entry per CDR3 protein. The table lists a few hundred thousand distinct CDR3 sequences, more than 8% of them singletons. CDR1 is SSHAT and CDR2 is FNYEAQ in the germline V gene (reference sequence). This CDR3 region has 13 residues. This clonotype was counted between two and nine times. Its matching antigen is unknown. A junction boundary mismatches the germline segment, possibly from a read error. The same data also contributed to another study, on yellow fever vaccine responses in identical twins.

This sequence joins TRBV7-7 and TRBJ1-6, with D unresolved. The sequence came from a woman under 30 in good health. Sample: CD8+ T cells sorted from blood. The CDR3 DNA is TGTGCTAGCAGCCTGGGCGCCGGTTCACCCCTCCACTTT. The encoded protein is CASSLGAGSPLHF.